This entry is about one TCR beta chain. The sample is drawn from a study of blood T cell repertoires in COVID-19. Study at large: Sources were T cells, B-cell-depleted T cells, or PBMCs; the material itself was cDNA or gDNA.

Germline V gene data show CDR1 as SGHTA and CDR2 as FQGTGA. The CDR3 has 15 amino acids. V lost 5 bases and J lost 4; bases outside the gene matches: 7. How the authors handled the data: Using reference gene primer amplification, nucleated cell counts were estimated. TCRdb's copy holds only in-frame clones and misses some; the assay was immunoSEQ multiplex PCR. The V and J calls and clone size are taken from that table; D and trimming were inferred from the DNA. This sample has 45,000 to 50,000 clones, with 75% to 85% found just once. Sequencing was done on a sample of peripheral blood. The sequence was collected from an elderly man in a cohort sampled during active COVID-19. The chain is built from TRBV7-3 and TRBJ2-1; 8 bases align to TRBD2. The CDR3 spells CASSPQAGAYNEQFF. In nucleotides, the CDR3 is TGTGCCAGCAGCCCCCAAGCGGGGGCATACAATGAGCAGTTCTTC.